This T cell receptor beta chain was recovered during a study of T cells in Graves' hyperthyroidism and ophthalmopathy. Exclusion of patients followed from uncontrolled infection, other autoimmune disease, pregnancy or lactation. Broader study findings: In validation, the model predicted ophthalmopathy. These predictions came a median about 6.5 months before onset. Among clonotypes expanded in thyroid above 0.001, most were also found in blood.

Amplification of TCR beta CDR3 regions was performed using RNA transcripts as template. Initially, a first-round RT-PCR of the TCR CDR3 employed the HTBI primer set. One entry per CDR3 protein results from TCRdb running MiXCR on the multiplex PCR reads. The sample includes hundreds of thousands of distinct CDR3 sequences, 40% to 55% of them seen just once. Comments on this clonotype: Its antigen is still unknown.

Trimming took off 6 bases at V and 1 base at J, with 12 bases between the two ends. Germline values: CDR1 DFQATT, CDR2 SNEGSKA (reference sequence). CDR3 length: 13 amino acids. V and J are TRBV20-1 and TRBJ2-5; TRBD1 is a possible D gene (6 bases). This clonotype was obtained from an adult man with Graves' disease, either hyperthyroidism or ophthalmopathy (not recorded which). What was sequenced was peripheral blood or thyroid tissue (not recorded which). The CDR3 protein is CSALKGVQETQYF. CDR3 nucleotides: TGCAGTGCCCTTAAGGGGGTCCAAGAGACCCAGTACTTC.